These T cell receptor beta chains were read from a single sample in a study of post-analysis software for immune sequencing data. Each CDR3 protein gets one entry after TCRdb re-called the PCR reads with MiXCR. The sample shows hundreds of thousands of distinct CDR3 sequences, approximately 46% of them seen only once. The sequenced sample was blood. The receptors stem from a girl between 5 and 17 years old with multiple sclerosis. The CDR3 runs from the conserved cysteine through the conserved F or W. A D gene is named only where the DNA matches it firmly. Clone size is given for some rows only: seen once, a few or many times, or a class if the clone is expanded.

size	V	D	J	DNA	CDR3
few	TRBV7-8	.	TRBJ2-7	TGTGCCAGCAGCCGGGGGAGAACTCGCGACGAGCAGTACTTC	CASSRGRTRDEQYF
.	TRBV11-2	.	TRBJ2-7	TGTGCCAGCAGCACCGATTCAGGGGACTACGAGCAGTACTTC	CASSTDSGDYEQYF
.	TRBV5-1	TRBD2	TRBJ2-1	TGCGCCAGCAGCTCCCTAGCGGGGGAAAGCTCCTACAATGAGCAGTTCTTC	CASSSLAGESSYNEQFF
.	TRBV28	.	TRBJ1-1	TGTGCCAGCAGTCTAACCCCGTCGGATCTCACTGAAGCTTTCTTT	CASSLTPSDLTEAFF
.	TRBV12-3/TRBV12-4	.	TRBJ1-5	TGTGCCAGCAGCAAGGACGTCATCAATCAGCCCCAGCATTTT	CASSKDVINQPQHF
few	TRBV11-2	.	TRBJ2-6	TGTGCCAGCAGCTTAGCGGGTCAGGCCAGCTCTGGGGCCAACGTCCTGACTTTC	CASSLAGQASSGANVLTF
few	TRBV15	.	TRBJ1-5	TGTGCCACCGGCAGAGATATGCGGCAGCCCCAGCATTTT	CATGRDMRQPQHF
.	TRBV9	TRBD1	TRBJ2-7	TGTGCCAGCAGCGCGAGACAGGGCTCCTACGAGCAGTACTTC	CASSARQGSYEQYF
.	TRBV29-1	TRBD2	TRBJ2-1	TGCAGCGTTGAAGATTTACCGAGCGGGAGGGCCAATGAGCAGTTCTTC	CSVEDLPSGRANEQFF
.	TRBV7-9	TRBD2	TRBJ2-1	TGTGCCAGCAGCAGGAGAACGGGACTATCAAGCTCCTACAATGAGCAGTTCTTC	CASSRRTGLSSSYNEQFF
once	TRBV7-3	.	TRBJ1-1	TGTGCCAGCAGCTCAAACTCGGTACGGGGTAACACTGAAGCTTTCTTT	CASSSNSVRGNTEAFF
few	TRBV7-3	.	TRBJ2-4	TGTGCCAGCAGCTTAAACGTAGGGGAGAACATTCAGTACTTC	CASSLNVGENIQYF
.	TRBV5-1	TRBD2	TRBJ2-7	TGCGCCGGCAGCGTTAGCGGGAGGACTTCGTACGAGCAGTACTTC	CAGSVSGRTSYEQYF
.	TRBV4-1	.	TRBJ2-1	TGCGCCAGCAGCCAAGTTTCGGGTTCGGACAATGAGCGGTTCTTC	CASSQVSGSDNERFF
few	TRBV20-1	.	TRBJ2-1	TGCAGTGCGGCGCAATATCGAGGGAAGTTCTTC	CSAAQYRGKFF
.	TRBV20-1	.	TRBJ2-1	TGCAGTGCTAGAGATTGGGCTAGCGTCAACAATGAGCAGTTCTTC	CSARDWASVNNEQFF
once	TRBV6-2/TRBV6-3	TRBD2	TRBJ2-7	TGTGCCAGCAGCCTGGGACTAGCGGGAGGGTATCTCGCCTACGAGCAGTACTTC	CASSLGLAGGYLAYEQYF
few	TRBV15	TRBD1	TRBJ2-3	TGTGCCACCAGCACAGGGGACAGGGTCACAGATACGCAGTATTTT	CATSTGDRVTDTQYF
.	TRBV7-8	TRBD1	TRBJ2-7	TGTGCCAGCAGCTTAGGAGGGACAGGGGGATTCTACGAGCAGTACTTC	CASSLGGTGGFYEQYF
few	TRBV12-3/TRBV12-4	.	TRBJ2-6	TGTGCCAGCAGTTTAGTAGCCGACTCTGGGGCCAACGTCCTGACTTTC	CASSLVADSGANVLTF
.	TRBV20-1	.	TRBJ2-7	TGCAGTGCTAGCCGGCCAGGGGCCGTCTACGAGCAGTACTTC	CSASRPGAVYEQYF
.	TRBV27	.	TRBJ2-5	TGTGCCAGCAGTTTGTGGCCCCAAGAGACCCAGTACTTC	CASSLWPQETQYF
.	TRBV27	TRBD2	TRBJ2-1	TGTGCCAGCAGGGTTTCTAGCGGCTTCTCCTACAATGAGCAGTTCTTC	CASRVSSGFSYNEQFF
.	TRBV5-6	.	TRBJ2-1	TGTGCCAGCAGCTTGGCGGTAGGAGGGTGGAGCTACAATGAGCAGTTCTTC	CASSLAVGGWSYNEQFF
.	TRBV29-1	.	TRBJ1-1	TGCAGCGTGGGGACACGTGTTTCGAACACTGAAGCTTTCTTT	CSVGTRVSNTEAFF
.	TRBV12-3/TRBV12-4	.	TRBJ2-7	TGTGCCAGCACCCTGGGCACTACCTACGAGCAGTACTTC	CASTLGTTYEQYF
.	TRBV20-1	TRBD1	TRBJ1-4	TGCAGTGCTAGGGGGACAGGGACTAATGAAAAACTGTTTTTT	CSARGTGTNEKLFF
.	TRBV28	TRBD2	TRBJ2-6	TGTGCCAGCAGTTTTCTCCCAATAGCGGGTTTCTCTGGGGCCAACGTCCTGACTTTC	CASSFLPIAGFSGANVLTF
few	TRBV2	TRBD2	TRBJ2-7	TGTGCCAGCAAGAGACTAGCGGGAGAGGACGAGCAGTACTTC	CASKRLAGEDEQYF
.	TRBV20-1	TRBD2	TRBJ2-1	TGCAGTGCTGACAGCGGGAGGACGAACTCCTACAATGAGCAGTTCTTC	CSADSGRTNSYNEQFF
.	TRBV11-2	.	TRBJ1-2	TGTGCCAGCAGCTTAGATCGGGTAGCTAACTATGGCTACACCTTC	CASSLDRVANYGYTF
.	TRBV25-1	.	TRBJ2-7	TGTGCCAGCAGCAGGGTTGGATCTGGTGACGAGCAGTACTTC	CASSRVGSGDEQYF
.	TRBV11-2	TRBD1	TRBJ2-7	TGTGCCAGCAGCTTAGCACAGGTTCCAGGGGGCGAGCAGTACTTC	CASSLAQVPGGEQYF
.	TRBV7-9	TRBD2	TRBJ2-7	TGTGCCAGCAGCCTGATACTAGCGGGAGGAGAGGAGCAGTACTTC	CASSLILAGGEEQYF
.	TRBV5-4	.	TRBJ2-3	TGTGCCAGCACCATTTGGCCGGACTATGGGCCCACAGATACGCAGTATTTT	CASTIWPDYGPTDTQYF
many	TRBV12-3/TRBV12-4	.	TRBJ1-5	TGTGCCAGCACCCTGGATTATCAGCCCCAGCATTTT	CASTLDYQPQHF
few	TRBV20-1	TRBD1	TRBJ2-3	TGCAGTGCTAGCCCCAGGGGGCATGGTTGGTCAGATACGCAGTATTTT	CSASPRGHGWSDTQYF
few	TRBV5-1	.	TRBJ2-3	TGCGCCAGCAGCCGGAGGGGGTTCGGCACAGATACGCAGTATTTT	CASSRRGFGTDTQYF
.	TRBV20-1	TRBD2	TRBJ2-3	TGCAGTGCTAGAGATCTTTATCGGGAGGACACAGATACGCAGTATTTT	CSARDLYREDTDTQYF
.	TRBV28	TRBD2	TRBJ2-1	TGTGCCAGCTACCGTATAGGTTCGGGAGGGAACTACAATGAGCAGTTCTTC	CASYRIGSGGNYNEQFF
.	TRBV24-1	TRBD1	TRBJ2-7	TGTGCCACCAGTGATTTGGCAGGGGGATACAATGAGCAGTACTTC	CATSDLAGGYNEQYF
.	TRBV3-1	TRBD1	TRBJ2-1	TGTGCCAGCAGCCAGGACGGACAGGGACACAATGAGCAGTTCTTC	CASSQDGQGHNEQFF
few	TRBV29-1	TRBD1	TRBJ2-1	TGCAGCTCATCAGTGGTCGGGACAGGTATCTACAATGAGCAGTTCTTC	CSSSVVGTGIYNEQFF
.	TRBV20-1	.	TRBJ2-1	TGCAGTGCGTTACATGAATCAGGGTACAATGAGCAGTTCTTC	CSALHESGYNEQFF
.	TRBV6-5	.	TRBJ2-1	TGTGCCAGCCAAAGACTAGTGAGCTCCTACAATGAGCAGTTCTTC	CASQRLVSSYNEQFF